This is a list of T cell receptor beta chains from one sample in a study of beta chain features in type 1 diabetes. Clones were sequenced by immunoSEQ multiplex PCR, and TCRdb holds only the in-frame ones, with some missing. The repertoire holds 350,000 or so clones, around 20% seen once, with under 0.055% in the top ten. The sample taken for sequencing was naive CD4+ T cells from blood. Every receptor here comes from a woman younger than 30 in good health. The CDR3 runs from the conserved cysteine through the conserved F or W. Fields, in order: clone size, V gene, D gene, J gene, CDR3 protein, CDR3 DNA. The D gene is left open where the match is weak. Part of the rows lack a size; the others show once, few, many or a class for expanded clones.

>-|TRBV19|-|TRBJ2-7
CASSMEPGYEQYF
TGTGCCAGTAGTATGGAACCGGGCTACGAGCAGTACTTC
>-|TRBV5-4|TRBD2|TRBJ2-1
CASSLDVAGGNEQFF
TGTGCCAGCAGCTTGGATGTAGCGGGAGGAAATGAGCAGTTCTTC
>-|TRBV4-2|TRBD1|TRBJ1-4
CASSPGQGDEKLFF
TGTGCCAGCAGCCCGGGACAGGGAGATGAAAAACTGTTTTTT
>-|TRBV5-1|TRBD2|TRBJ2-1
CASSLAGASGYNEQFF
TGCGCCAGCAGCTTGGCCGGGGCTAGCGGATACAATGAGCAGTTCTTC
>-|TRBV7-2|TRBD1|TRBJ2-7
CASSYRTGEGEQYF
TGTGCCAGCAGCTATCGGACAGGGGAGGGCGAGCAGTACTTC
>-|TRBV7-9|-|TRBJ2-6
CASSPSGANVLTF
TGTGCCAGCAGCCCATCCGGGGCCAACGTCCTGACTTTC
>-|TRBV7-8|TRBD2|TRBJ2-3
CASSPGLAGGYTDTQYF
TGTGCCAGCAGCCCGGGACTAGCGGGGGGATACACAGATACGCAGTATTTT
>few|TRBV29-1|TRBD1|TRBJ2-3
CSVEDRATTDTQYF
TGCAGCGTTGAGGACAGGGCTACCACAGATACGCAGTATTTT
>few|TRBV18|-|TRBJ1-1
CASSPTLAGNTEAFF
TGTGCCAGCTCCCCGACTCTAGCAGGGAACACTGAAGCTTTCTTT
>few|TRBV19|-|TRBJ2-7
CASSTSKGVEQYF
TGTGCCAGTAGTACCTCTAAGGGGGTCGAGCAGTACTTC
>few|TRBV6-5|TRBD2|TRBJ2-5
CASSYSGLVGSETQYF
TGTGCCAGCAGTTACTCGGGACTAGTGGGATCAGAGACCCAGTACTTC
>few|TRBV20-1|-|TRBJ1-1
CSAGENTEAFF
TGCAGTGCCGGGGAGAACACTGAAGCTTTCTTT
>-|TRBV6-5|-|TRBJ2-7
CASSYSLTVPYEQYF
TGTGCCAGCAGTTACTCTTTGACAGTACCCTACGAGCAGTACTTC
>few|TRBV12-5|-|TRBJ2-5
CASGARQTLGTQYF
TGTGCTAGTGGCGCGAGACAAACCCTCGGGACCCAGTACTTC
>few|TRBV2|-|TRBJ2-6
CASIRRASGANVLTF
TGTGCCAGCATTCGGAGGGCGTCTGGGGCCAACGTCCTGACTTTC
>-|TRBV5-1|-|TRBJ1-1
CASSEGFLNTEAFF
TGCGCCAGCAGCGAGGGATTCCTGAACACTGAAGCTTTCTTT
>-|TRBV5-1|TRBD2|TRBJ2-5
CASSRALAGKETQYF
TGCGCCAGCAGCCGTGCACTAGCGGGGAAAGAGACCCAGTACTTC
>few|TRBV5-1|TRBD2|TRBJ2-5
CASSLGLAKETQYF
TGCGCCAGCAGCTTGGGACTAGCGAAAGAGACCCAGTACTTC
>-|TRBV30|-|TRBJ2-6
CACSAKTGYNSGTGANVLTF
TGTGCCTGCTCTGCAAAAACGGGCTATAACTCAGGGACTGGGGCCAACGTCCTGACTTTC
>few|TRBV5-1|-|TRBJ2-3
CASSFPGTDTQYF
TGCGCCAGCAGCTTCCCCGGCACAGATACGCAGTATTTT
>-|TRBV5-5|TRBD1|TRBJ1-1
CASISFGTAIEAFF
TGTGCCAGCATTTCTTTCGGGACAGCGATTGAAGCTTTCTTT
>once|TRBV9|TRBD1|TRBJ2-5
CASSVSGQGARETQYF
TGTGCCAGCAGCGTTTCCGGACAGGGGGCACGAGAGACCCAGTACTTC
>few|TRBV4-3|-|TRBJ2-6
CASSSIGQGSGANVLTF
TGCGCCAGCAGCTCAATCGGCCAGGGCTCTGGGGCCAACGTCCTGACTTTC
>few|TRBV19|-|TRBJ2-7
CASSIRRGTYEQYF
TGTGCCAGTAGTATACGACGGGGAACCTACGAGCAGTACTTC
>-|TRBV7-2|TRBD2|TRBJ2-3
CASSSAAGGGTDTQYF
TGTGCCAGCAGCTCCGCAGCGGGAGGTGGCACAGATACGCAGTATTTT
>-|TRBV6-6|TRBD1|TRBJ2-7
CAIGDRGINEQYF
TGTGCCATCGGGGACAGGGGGATTAACGAGCAGTACTTC
>few|TRBV7-2|TRBD1|TRBJ2-7
CASSLIAGGSEQYF
TGTGCCAGCAGCTTAATCGCAGGGGGCAGCGAGCAGTACTTC
>few|TRBV2|TRBD1|TRBJ1-5
CASSETGQGSNQPQHF
TGTGCCAGCAGTGAGACGGGACAGGGTAGCAATCAGCCCCAGCATTTT
>few|TRBV4-3|TRBD1|TRBJ2-2
CASSQGRTGVLSGELFF
TGCGCCAGCAGCCAGGGCCGGACAGGGGTTTTGTCCGGGGAGCTGTTTTTT
>-|TRBV27|-|TRBJ2-7
CASSLSRVSSYEQYF
TGTGCCAGCAGTTTATCGAGGGTTTCCTCCTACGAGCAGTACTTC
>few|TRBV4-1|TRBD1|TRBJ1-5
CASSQDLGQISNQPQHF
TGCGCCAGCAGCCAAGATTTGGGACAGATCTCCAATCAGCCCCAGCATTTT
>-|TRBV7-2|-|TRBJ2-5
CASSPTGFGTQYF
TGTGCCAGCAGCCCGACAGGTTTTGGGACCCAGTACTTC
>-|TRBV30|-|TRBJ2-1
CAWCRGSGLNNEQFF
TGTGCCTGGTGCCGAGGAAGCGGGCTCAACAATGAGCAGTTCTTC
>few|TRBV30|-|TRBJ2-7
CAWNRDPGGHEQYF
TGTGCCTGGAACCGGGACCCCGGGGGACACGAGCAGTACTTC
>-|TRBV10-1|-|TRBJ2-7
CASSGVVRGPTFEQYF
TGCGCCAGCAGTGGGGTTGTCAGGGGACCTACTTTCGAGCAGTACTTC
>-|TRBV5-1|TRBD1|TRBJ2-3
CASSSGQSTDTQYF
TGCGCCAGCAGCTCGGGACAGAGCACAGATACGCAGTATTTT